This T cell receptor beta chain was recovered during a study of metastatic and nonmetastatic thyroid tumors. Overall study: Across peripheral blood and tumor or nodule tissue samples taken from malignant and benign thyroid patients, the repertoires were compared with one another. Study results and limitations: Relative to benign nodules, malignant thyroid tumors were reportedly characterized by significantly elevated TCR beta diversity in blood and tumor.

Germline CDR1 reads SGHDT; CDR2 reads YYEEEE. The trim removed 1 base at V and 10 bases at J, leaving 16 bases unmatched. This CDR3 spans 17 amino acids. In the original analysis: A classifier of distant metastasis in papillary thyroid cancer was built from CDR3 differences (across clinicopathological groups). MiXCR re-clonotyped the PCR reads for TCRdb. Here the V and J calls rest on TCRdb's processing, not on the authors' analysis. The sample consists of fewer than 25,000 clones, 20% to 25% of them appearing once. None of the patients had undergone any treatment ahead of thyroid surgery. This clone was seen many times. Antigen unknown.

This chain uses TRBV5-6 with TRBJ2-1, with 8 bases identical to TRBD1. The receptor's source is a male donor with papillary thyroid cancer or a benign thyroid nodule (not recorded which). Some clones in this sample may be carry-over from other donors' samples. The sample was blood. CDR3 sequence (DNA): TGTGCCAGCAGCTTGAGGAAGATGGGACAGGAATGGTACGAGCAGTTCTTC. Protein sequence: CASSLRKMGQEWYEQFF.